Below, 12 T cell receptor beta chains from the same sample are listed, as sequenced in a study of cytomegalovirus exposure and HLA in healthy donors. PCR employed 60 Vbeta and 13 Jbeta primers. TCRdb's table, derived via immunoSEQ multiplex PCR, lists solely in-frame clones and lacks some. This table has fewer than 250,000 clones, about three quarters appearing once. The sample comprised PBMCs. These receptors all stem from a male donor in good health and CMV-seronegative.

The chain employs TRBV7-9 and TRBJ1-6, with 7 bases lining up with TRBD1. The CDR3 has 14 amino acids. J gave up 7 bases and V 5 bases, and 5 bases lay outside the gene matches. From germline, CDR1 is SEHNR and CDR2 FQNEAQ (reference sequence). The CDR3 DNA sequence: TGTGCCAGCAGCCAAGGGGGCAAAAATTCACCCCTCCACTTT. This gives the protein CASSQGGKNSPLHF.

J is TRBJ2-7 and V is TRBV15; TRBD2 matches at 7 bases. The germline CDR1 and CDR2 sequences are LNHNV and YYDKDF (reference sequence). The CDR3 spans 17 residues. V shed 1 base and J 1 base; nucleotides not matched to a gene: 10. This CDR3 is CATSRATGRGRSYEQYF. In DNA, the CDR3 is TGTGCCACCAGCAGAGCCACGGGGAGGGGCCGGTCCTACGAGCAGTACTTC.

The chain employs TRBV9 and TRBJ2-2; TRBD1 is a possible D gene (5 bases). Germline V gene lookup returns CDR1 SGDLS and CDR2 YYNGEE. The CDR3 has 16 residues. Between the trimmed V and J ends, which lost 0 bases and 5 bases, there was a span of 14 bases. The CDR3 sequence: CASSVEHRKSTGELFF. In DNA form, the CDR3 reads TGTGCCAGCAGCGTAGAGCACAGGAAGAGTACCGGGGAGCTGTTTTTT.

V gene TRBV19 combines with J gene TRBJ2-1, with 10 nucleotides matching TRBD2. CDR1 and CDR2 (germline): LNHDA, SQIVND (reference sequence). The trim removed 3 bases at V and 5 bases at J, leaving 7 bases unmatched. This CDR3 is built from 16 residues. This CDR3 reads CASSIMWLAGDNEQFF. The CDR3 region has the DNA TGTGCCAGTAGTATTATGTGGCTAGCGGGAGACAATGAGCAGTTCTTC.

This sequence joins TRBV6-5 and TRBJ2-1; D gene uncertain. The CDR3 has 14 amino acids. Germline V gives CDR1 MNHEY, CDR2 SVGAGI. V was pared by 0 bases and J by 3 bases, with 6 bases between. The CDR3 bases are TGTGCCAGCAGTTACTCCGGTGACTACAATGAGCAGTTCTTC. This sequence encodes CASSYSGDYNEQFF.

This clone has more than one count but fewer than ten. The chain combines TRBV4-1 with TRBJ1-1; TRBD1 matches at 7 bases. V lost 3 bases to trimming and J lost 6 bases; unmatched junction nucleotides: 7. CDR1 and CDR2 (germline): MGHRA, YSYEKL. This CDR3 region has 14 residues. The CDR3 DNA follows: TGCGCCAGCAGCCATCCAGGGGGGTTGGCTGAAGCTTTCTTT. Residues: CASSHPGGLAEAFF.

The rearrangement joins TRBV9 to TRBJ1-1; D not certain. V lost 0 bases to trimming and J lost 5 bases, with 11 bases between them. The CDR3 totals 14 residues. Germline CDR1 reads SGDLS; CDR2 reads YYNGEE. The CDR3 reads CASSVGPGRTEAFF. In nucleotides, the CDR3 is TGTGCCAGCAGCGTAGGACCGGGGAGGACTGAAGCTTTCTTT. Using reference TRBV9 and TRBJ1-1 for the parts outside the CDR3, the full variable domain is DSGVTQTPKHLITATGQRVTLRCSPRSGDLSVYWYQQSLDQGLQFLIQYYNGEERAKGNILERFSAQQFPDLHSELNLSSLELGDSALYFCASSVGPGRTEAFFGQGTRLTVV.

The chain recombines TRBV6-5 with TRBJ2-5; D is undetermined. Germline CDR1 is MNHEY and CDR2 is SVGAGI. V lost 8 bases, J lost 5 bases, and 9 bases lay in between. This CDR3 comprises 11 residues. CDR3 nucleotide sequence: TGTGCCAGCTTCGTTGGCGAGACCCAGTACTTC. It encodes CASFVGETQYF.

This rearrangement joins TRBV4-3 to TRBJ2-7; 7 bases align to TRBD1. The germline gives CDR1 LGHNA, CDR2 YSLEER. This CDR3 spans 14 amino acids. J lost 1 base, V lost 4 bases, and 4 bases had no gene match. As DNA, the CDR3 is TGCGCCAGCAGCCCGCGACAGGGTTCCTACGAGCAGTACTTC. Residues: CASSPRQGSYEQYF.

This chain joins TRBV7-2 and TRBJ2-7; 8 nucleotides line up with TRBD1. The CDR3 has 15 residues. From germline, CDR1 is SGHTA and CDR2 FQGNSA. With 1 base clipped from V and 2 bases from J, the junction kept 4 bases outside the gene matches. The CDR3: CASSLGTGNTYEQYF. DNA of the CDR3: TGTGCCAGCAGCTTAGGGACAGGGAACACCTACGAGCAGTACTTC.

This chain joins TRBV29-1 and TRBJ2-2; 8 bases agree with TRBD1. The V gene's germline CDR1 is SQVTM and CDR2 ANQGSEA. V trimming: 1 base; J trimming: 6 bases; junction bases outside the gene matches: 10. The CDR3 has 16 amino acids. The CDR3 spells CSVEGQGAGVAGELFF. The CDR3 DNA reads TGCAGCGTTGAAGGTCAGGGGGCTGGTGTGGCCGGGGAGCTGTTTTTT.

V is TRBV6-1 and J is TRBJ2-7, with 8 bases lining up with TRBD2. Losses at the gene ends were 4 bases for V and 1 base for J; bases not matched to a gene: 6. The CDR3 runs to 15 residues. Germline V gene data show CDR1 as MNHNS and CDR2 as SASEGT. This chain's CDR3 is CASSAPSGGSYEQYF. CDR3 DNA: TGTGCCAGCAGTGCCCCCAGCGGGGGATCCTACGAGCAGTACTTC.